Following are 18 T cell receptor beta chains from one sample sequenced in a study of T cells in Graves' hyperthyroidism and ophthalmopathy. Authors of the study amplified TCR beta CDR3 regions from RNA transcripts. A set of HTBI primers served as the primers for a first-round RT-PCR of the TCR CDR3. TCRdb used MiXCR to reprocess the multiplex PCR reads, holding one entry per CDR3 protein. Found here are hundreds of thousands of distinct CDR3 sequences, under 15% of them singletons; the top ten hold around a third. The sequencing sample was made of blood. These receptors came from a woman aged 30 to 39 with Graves' hyperthyroidism.

This clonotype was seen a few times. The chain carries TRBV12-3 or TRBV12-4 and TRBJ2-7; tentatively, D is TRBD2 (5 bases). The ends were cut back, 7 bases at V and 5 bases at J, with 12 bases in the middle. The CDR3 is 12 residues long. Here the CDR3 DNA reads TGTGCCAGCATCGGGATTGGGAACGAGCAGTACTTC. This codes for CASIGIGNEQYF.

This chain links TRBV28 with TRBJ2-7; 9 nucleotides match TRBD2. The V gene end was trimmed by 6 bases and the J gene end by 3 bases; junction bases not matched to a gene: 6. Germline lookup yields CDR1 MDHEN and CDR2 SYDVKM. This CDR3 spans 14 amino acids. The CDR3 region is CASSYSGSVYEQYF. Here the CDR3 DNA reads TGTGCCAGCAGCTATAGCGGGAGCGTCTACGAGCAGTACTTC.

The rearrangement uses TRBV27 and TRBJ2-1; D possibly matches TRBD1 or TRBD2 (5 bases each). Between the trimmed V and J ends, which lost 2 bases and 4 bases, there was a span of 12 bases. Germline lookup yields CDR1 MNHEY and CDR2 SMNVEV (reference sequence). The CDR3 length is 15 residues. The CDR3 nucleotides are TGTGCCAGCAGTTTAGAGGGACCCAAATACAATGAGCAGTTCTTC. Protein: CASSLEGPKYNEQFF.

This clonotype was counted ten times or more. The chain combines TRBV29-1 with TRBJ2-7; TRBD1 aligns across 7 bases. The V gene end was trimmed by 7 bases and the J gene end by 1 base; junction bases not matched to a gene: 10. Germline loops: CDR1 SQVTM, CDR2 ANQGSEA. The CDR3 has 14 residues. CDR3 nucleotides: TGCAGCGGGGTTGGGGTGGACAGGTCCTACGAGCAGTACTTC. Protein product: CSGVGVDRSYEQYF.

The rearrangement joins TRBV20-1 to TRBJ1-5; D unresolved. The CDR3 has 17 amino acids. The germline V gene encodes CDR1 DFQATT and CDR2 SNEGSKA (reference sequence). Trimming stripped 0 bases from V and 3 bases from J, with 18 bases between. The CDR3 coding sequence is TGCAGTGCTAGAGATCAAGGTCGGAAAGCGGCCAATCAGCCCCAGCATTTT. It codes for CSARDQGRKAANQPQHF.

This clonotype has only a few counts. The chain combines TRBV6-1 with TRBJ2-2; 7 nucleotides agree with TRBD2. The trim removed 7 bases at V and 7 bases at J, leaving 6 bases unmatched. Germline values: CDR1 MNHNS, CDR2 SASEGT. The CDR3 consists of 13 residues. The CDR3 DNA sequence: TGTGCCAGCACGGGGACTAACGGCGGGGAGCTGTTTTTT. Its translation: CASTGTNGGELFF.

This clonotype was seen a handful of times. The V gene is TRBV6-1, the J gene TRBJ1-4; D is possibly TRBD1 (6 bases). Germline CDR1 reads MNHNS; CDR2 reads SASEGT. The V gene lost 7 bases and the J gene lost 2 bases, with 11 bases spanning the gap. This CDR3 is built from 14 residues. CDR3 nucleotides: TGTGCCAGCACCGAGGGGGGCACTAATGAAAAACTGTTTTTT. Encoded protein: CASTEGGTNEKLFF.

A note on this clonotype: This may be a read error, as it is one base from a much larger clone. The chain uses TRBV9 and TRBJ2-1, with D possibly matching TRBD2 (5 bases). The CDR3 is 15 amino acids. Trimming pared 3 bases from V and 4 bases from J, leaving 14 bases between. Germline V CDR1 and CDR2: SGDLS, YYNGEE. CDR3 DNA: TGTGCCAGCAGCGAGGGAGACTTCCGTTACAATGAGCAGTTCTTC. This encodes CASSEGDFRYNEQFF.

This clonotype came up many times. The chain employs TRBV28 and TRBJ2-3; D ambiguous. The CDR3 is 18 residues long. CDR1 MDHEN and CDR2 SYDVKM come from the germline V gene. The germline V and J ends were trimmed by 7 bases and 0 bases, with 23 bases remaining between them. CDR3 nucleotides: TGTGCCAGCACCAAAGACCCCAAAGAGTTCCTTAGCACAGATACGCAGTATTTT. It translates to CASTKDPKEFLSTDTQYF.

The CDR3 bases are TGTGCCAGCAGCTTGGTACTAGCGCTTGGTTACGAGCAGTACTTC. The encoded protein is CASSLVLALGYEQYF. The V and J genes are TRBV7-2 and TRBJ2-7, with TRBD2 matching over 7 bases. The CDR3 length is 15 residues. The germline V gene encodes CDR1 SGHTA and CDR2 FQGNSA. Germline trimming cut 3 bases from V and 4 bases from J; bases unmatched to any gene: 9.

CDR3 region: CASSPRQVSGANVLTF. The CDR3 DNA reads as TGTGCCAGCTCACCGCGGCAAGTCTCTGGGGCCAACGTCCTGACTTTC. J is TRBJ2-6 and V is TRBV18; the D is unclear. V was pared by 3 bases and J by 0 bases, with 9 bases between. The germline CDR1 and CDR2 sequences are KGHSH and LQKENI. The CDR3 consists of 16 residues.

This clonotype was seen a few times. The chain recombines TRBV9 with TRBJ2-7, with 9 bases lining up with TRBD1. CDR3 size: 15 residues. Trimming cost V 2 bases and J 6 bases; bases outside gene matches: 9. Germline V gives CDR1 SGDLS, CDR2 YYNGEE. This CDR3 is CASSVGDRGFSEQYF. DNA of the CDR3: TGTGCCAGCAGCGTGGGTGACAGGGGGTTTAGCGAGCAGTACTTC.

At least ten counts were recorded for this clonotype. This chain connects TRBV20-1 to TRBJ2-5; 7 positions match TRBD2. The trim removed 6 bases at V and 1 base at J, leaving 5 bases unmatched. The CDR3 runs 13 residues. Germline loops: CDR1 DFQATT, CDR2 SNEGSKA (reference sequence). CDR3 in DNA: TGCAGTGCGTACATAGCGGGCCAAGAGACCCAGTACTTC. Protein sequence: CSAYIAGQETQYF.

This clonotype showed up many times. The chain joins TRBV7-9 to TRBJ2-5; D unclear. This CDR3 spans 11 amino acids. Trimming pared 5 bases from V and 5 bases from J, leaving 6 bases between. Germline V gene lookup returns CDR1 SEHNR and CDR2 FQNEAQ (reference sequence). The CDR3 DNA follows: TGTGCCAGCAGCCACGGGGAGACCCAGTACTTC. Translation: CASSHGETQYF.

This clonotype was recorded many times. The rearrangement joins TRBV24-1 to TRBJ2-1, with D unresolved. In germline, CDR1 is KGHDR, CDR2 SFDVKD. Trimming stripped 0 bases from V and 4 bases from J, with 6 bases between. The CDR3 spans 14 residues. CDR3: CATSDLSHYNEQFF. For the CDR3, the DNA is TGTGCCACCAGTGATTTGTCCCATTACAATGAGCAGTTCTTC.

There are many counts of this clonotype. The gene calls are TRBV28 and TRBJ1-1; TRBD1 matches 7 bases. Trimming cost V 5 bases and J 8 bases; bases outside gene matches: 11. The CDR3 extends over 14 amino acids. Germline values: CDR1 MDHEN, CDR2 SYDVKM. CDR3 region: CASSPTGQPSEAFF. The CDR3 DNA is TGTGCCAGCAGTCCTACGGGACAGCCCTCAGAAGCTTTCTTT. Drawing the rest from reference TRBV28 and TRBJ1-1, the complete variable domain is DVKVTQSSRYLVKRTGEKVFLECVQDMDHENMFWYRQDPGLGLRLIYFSYDVKMKEKGDIPEGYSVSREKKERFSLILESASTNQTSMYLCASSPTGQPSEAFFGQGTRLTVV.

This clonotype occurred many times. A junction end diverges from the germline sequence, so it may reflect a read error. The gene calls are TRBV4-1 and TRBJ2-1, with 13 bases that match TRBD2. This CDR3 has 15 amino acids. Germline lookup yields CDR1 MGHRA and CDR2 YSYEKL. The CDR3 protein is CASSPGLAGLNEQFF. The CDR3 DNA reads TGTGCCAGCAGTCCGGGACTAGCGGGACTCAATGAGCAGTTCTTC.

The rearrangement joins TRBV6-5 to TRBJ1-2, with 7 bases matching TRBD1. Germline loops: CDR1 MNHEY, CDR2 SVGAGI. V gave up 2 bases and J gave up 7 bases; unmatched junction bases: 4. The CDR3 covers 13 residues. CDR3 sequence (DNA): TGTGCCAGCAGTTACGAGGGGGCCGGTGGCTACACCTTC. Amino acid sequence: CASSYEGAGGYTF.